A single sample is the source of the 5 T cell receptor beta chains below, sequenced in a study of spatial heterogeneity in lung cancer. Time point described: sample taken at primary tumor resection. The sequenced material consisted of unsorted whole RNA from tumor, nontumor lung or frozen PBMC. Via MiXCR, TCRdb re-called the 5' RACE reads, giving one row per CDR3 protein. The data contain some 52,000 distinct CDR3 sequences, roughly 7.5% of them singletons. The material was PBMCs, obtained at surgery. These receptors were collected from a female donor with early-stage non-small cell lung cancer.

This clonotype was detected ten times or more. The V and J genes are TRBV24-1 and TRBJ2-7; D gene unclear. There are 13 residues in the CDR3. V shed 5 bases and J shed 7 bases, with 14 bases lying between them. From germline, CDR1 is KGHDR and CDR2 SFDVKD. CDR3 amino acids: CATSGTVLGEQYF. CDR3 nucleotides: TGTGCCACCAGTGGTACCGTCCTGGGGGAGCAGTACTTC.

This clonotype has just a few counts. The gene calls are TRBV7-2 and TRBJ2-4; 7 positions agree with TRBD2. This CDR3 has 16 residues. Germline CDR1 SGHTA, CDR2 FQGNSA. V lost 3 bases and J lost 6; bases outside the gene matches: 11. CDR3 region: CASSLSGTGPGNIQYF. In nucleotides, the CDR3 is TGTGCCAGCAGCTTGAGCGGGACGGGCCCCGGAAACATTCAGTACTTC.

This clonotype has a count of ten or more. V is TRBV7-9 and J is TRBJ1-2; D is uncertain. The CDR3 sequence is 13 residues long. Trimming shortened V by 1 base and J by 6 bases, and 9 bases separated the two germline ends. Germline CDR1 and CDR2: SEHNR and FQNEAQ (reference sequence). This chain's CDR3 is CASSLGAGNGYTF. Written as DNA, the CDR3 is TGTGCCAGCAGCTTAGGTGCGGGAAATGGCTACACCTTC.

This clonotype has a count of ten or more. The V call is TRBV7-9, the J call TRBJ2-2; tentatively, D is TRBD2 (6 bases). The CDR3 consists of 13 residues. Germline loops: CDR1 SEHNR, CDR2 FQNEAQ (reference sequence). V lost 5 bases and J 6 bases, leaving 10 bases between the germline ends. CDR3 in DNA: TGTGCCAGCAGCCGCGGGGAGCCCGGGGAGCTGTTTTTT. It yields the protein CASSRGEPGELFF.

This clonotype has ten or more counts. This chain joins TRBV28 and TRBJ1-2, with D unresolved. Per germline, CDR1 MDHEN and CDR2 SYDVKM. This CDR3 comprises 13 residues. V was clipped by 7 bases and J by 2 bases, with 11 bases between them. In DNA, the CDR3 is TGTGCCAGCAATCCACAGCTAAACTATGGCTACACCTTC. Protein product: CASNPQLNYGYTF.